This T cell receptor (beta chain) was sequenced for a study of cytomegalovirus exposure and HLA in healthy donors (dated by TCRdb to 2016 to 2017). Notes on the research overall: In an earlier analysis of about 560 of the donors, approximately 300 Gb of sequence data and 95 million to 130 million unique TCR beta sequences from about 190 million T cells were reported. An early release that covered some 640 HLA-typed donors contained approximately 300 gigabases of sequencing data and about 93 million unique TCR sequences. Of the roughly 410 genotyped donors, less than 85% were placed in the genetic ancestry cluster associated with self-reported Caucasian donors. The aim of the study was to test whether cataloging public T cell receptors could identify signatures of past pathogen exposure. The study used immunosequencing to profile the T cell repertoires of about 670 subjects and linked those repertoires to cytomegalovirus serostatus. A separate validation cohort of over 95 different subjects was used in addition to the approximately 670-subject first cohort. High-throughput TCR immunosequencing, statistical association of individual TCRs with disease status, and machine learning were combined to predict cytomegalovirus infection status. A later analysis re-examined previously published TCR beta repertoires from just over 650 donors and added high-resolution HLA genotyping to investigate patterns of TCR occurrence. The later analysis used no new phenotypic data to find candidate immune exposures, relying instead on TCR beta sequences and their occurrence across donors. An earlier analysis of 587 of the donors applied high-throughput TCR beta sequencing to assess whether each TCR beta V gene segment acted as functional or pseudogenic. Donor age, sex, ethnicity and CMV serostatus were compiled alongside the repertoire data. A later genetic analysis took genome-wide SNP genotypes for about 55% of the roughly 700 donors and used that subset as a discovery cohort. Every discovery cohort repertoire had been produced on one sequencing platform. Class I and class II HLA loci were covered by the typing at four-digit resolution. The number of donors typed differed by locus, with roughly 629-640 for A, B, C, DRB1 and DQB1, over 500 for DQA1, about 610 for DPA1, and under 490 for DPB1. Roughly 5 DR-DQ haplotypes were treated as single units for association and clustering because of strong linkage in the cohort. Among 300 to 500 genotyped donors of the cohort, an average of approximately 240,000 unique TCR beta nucleotide sequences was sequenced per donor, of which roughly 17% were non-productive. What the work shows at the level of the full study, not this receptor alone: While some public TCRs were present in many individuals, most TCR sequences turned up only very rarely across donors. In vitro tests confirmed that a few of the cytomegalovirus-associated TCR beta chains recognize cytomegalovirus antigens. The sequencing pipeline was judged likely to have produced a cluster of highly shared sequence variants as a technical artifact. The only immune exposure information available for the cohort was CMV serostatus. Sequencing depth was assumed to be roughly uniform across donors in the presence/absence analyses, though that assumption may not hold. In the study, about 150 TCR beta chains were listed as associated with cytomegalovirus. Correlated functional status among segregating V segments might be attributable to linkage disequilibrium, but an unknown experimental factor could not be ruled out. Compared with the approximately 710-donor mean, donors in an Asian-associated ancestry cluster had fewer N-insertions in productive TCRs, according to a later genetic analysis. In an earlier analysis of approximately 590 of the donors, most TCR beta V segments were observed in productive rearrangements about 87% or about 30% of the time, broadly matching IMGT annotations. Because HLA typing was unavailable for some donors at each locus, only the typed subset was used in association tests. A later analysis found that HLA-associated TCR beta chains were more clonally expanded and had lower generation probabilities than equally common non-associated chains. The classifier was reported to diagnose cytomegalovirus status with high specificity and sensitivity in both the original and validation cohorts. Specific HLA alleles were associated with 16,951 TCR beta sequences at a false discovery rate of 0.05 in a later analysis. The authors suggested that the approach could potentially be generalized to other disease states and immunological phenotypes. In a later analysis, TCR association rates were found to vary across HLA loci, with the most associated TCRs seen for DRB1 alleles and the fewest for HLA-C alleles. When HLA alleles, especially DR and DQ, strongly co-occurred, attributing TCR associations to individual alleles was difficult. V-gene and J-gene trimming of TCR beta chains was associated with a missense DCLRE1C variant in a later genetic analysis, and the association was replicated in an independent cohort. The 87-base-pair reads could not distinguish some IMGT-functional V segments, including TRBV6-2 and TRBV6-3, so those segments were excluded. Several of the top co-occurrence clusters appeared to be linked to parvovirus B19, influenza, CMV and Epstein-Barr virus, according to a later analysis. Because counts were too low, more than 15 rarely observed V segments, including chromosome 9 orphons, were left out of the earlier analysis of some 600 of the donors. The cohort was sequenced for TCR beta chains only, and without alpha or paired-chain data the features that could be detected were limited. A further reported finding was that TCR beta sequences accurately predicted the HLA-A and HLA-B alleles for most subjects in the first cohort. A later analysis found that most CMV-associated TCR beta chains appeared HLA-restricted, with HLA associations seemingly driven largely by CMV exposure.

As regards this clone: The specificity of this receptor is unknown. Base qualities are missing; no much larger clone stands one base away.

In total, fewer than 750 healthy bone marrow donors made up the cohort. Cohort members were all nominally healthy when sampled, although unrecorded immune exposures were likely present. Of the approximately 670 cohort members, fewer than 300 had positive CMV serostatus and 352 had negative CMV serostatus, and CMV serostatus was not recorded for the donor. Each donor provided a peripheral blood sample, and peripheral blood mononuclear cells were used for TCR beta sequencing. Genomic DNA extraction from the blood cell samples was performed with the Qiagen DNeasy Blood Extraction Kit. Library construction relied on the immunoSEQ multiplex PCR assay. A mixture of 60 forward primers for TCR Vbeta segments and 13 reverse primers for TCR Jbeta segments was used in the multiplex PCR. A multiplex PCR assay on genomic DNA amplified the CDR3 region of rearranged TCR beta genes. The amplified TCR beta libraries were sequenced on the Illumina HiSeq System as 87-base-pair reads. As for how the authors treated the data: A later analysis counted 75 million to 100 million unique TCR beta chains across the 550 to 700 repertoires, and 9 million to 14 million of these chains were shared by at least two donors. To remove PCR and sequencing errors, raw reads were error-corrected and collapsed into unique sequences using a nearest-neighbor algorithm that merged closely related sequences. To assign V, D and J gene segments, CDR3 sequences were aligned to IMGT reference sequences. For a sequence to be retained, at least a six-nucleotide match to both a V gene segment and a J gene segment was required. Rearrangements were classified as productive when the CDR3 lacked stop codons and remained in frame with V and J, and all other rearrangements were classified as non-productive. CDR3 was defined according to IMGT convention as the region running from the second conserved V-encoded cysteine to the conserved J-encoded phenylalanine. Sequences without an unambiguous match to a single V gene segment were excluded from the earlier analysis of over 500 of the donors. An earlier analysis of a few hundred of the donors classified V segments as functional when productive rearrangements were above 56.7% and as segregating when the standard deviation between donors was above 5%. A statistical classification framework was built to diagnose cytomegalovirus status from the catalog of TCR beta chain sequences. In a later analysis, V and J genes were assigned by comparing TCR nucleotide sequences against IMGT/GENE-DB human TR gene sequences. The TCRdist pipeline was used in a later analysis to assign CDR3 sequences and most-parsimonious VDJ recombination scenarios. In a later analysis, each TCR beta chain was defined by its CDR3 amino acid sequence together with its V-gene family, and reads lacking a unique V-gene family were excluded. To address suspected cross-contamination and a sequencing artifact, a later analysis removed approximately 590 highly shared, low-generation-probability nucleotide sequences. For each public chain, a later analysis derived a clonal expansion index from normalized ranks of inferred template counts within each repertoire. Generation probabilities in a later analysis came from a VDJ recombination model fitted to out-of-frame rearrangements, and those results were checked against IGoR. In a later analysis, hypergeometric tests were used to score TCR-TCR, TCR-HLA and TCR-CMV co-occurrence, with a repertoire-size bias correction applied to TCR pairs. False discovery rates were estimated in a later analysis by permuting HLA or CMV assignments 20 times. In a later analysis, co-occurring TCRs were grouped with DBSCAN, and TCRdist sequence similarity was added when clustering was performed within HLA-allele-positive subsets. Repertoires with fewer than 30,000 or more than 120,000 public chains were left out of co-occurrence clustering, as were five repertoires with anomalous nucleotide sharing. Entries here come from immuneACCESS through TCRdb and include only in-frame sequences with V and J called. Some clones fail to appear in such tables; in the studies checked, an unresolved V gene covers under half of the shortfall, and the cause of the remainder is unknown. V, J and clone size are those of that table, while D and trimming were read from the DNA. Present in this sample are fewer than 150,000 clones, around 73% of which were seen just once. The ten largest clones add up to around an eighth of the sample.

From its cysteine to its phenylalanine, the CDR3 spans 14 amino acids. Just the 42-base CDR3 DNA is kept, in frame starting at base 1. V loses 6 bases at its end and J loses 11 bases; junction bases beyond the gene matches: 12. Taken from the germline V gene, the CDR1 and CDR2 loops are MNHEY and SVGAGI. This chain is built from TRBV6-5 and TRBJ1-1, and TRBD1 matches 10 of the central bases. Sequenced input: PBMCs. The sequence was obtained from a human donor in good health. The DNA reads as follows: TGTGCCAGCAGGGGGGACAGGGGCTTTGGTAGGGCTTTCTTT. Its protein reads: CASRGDRGFGRAFF.